This TCR beta chain was found in a study of CD8 T cells in Susac syndrome. Blood CD8+ and CD4+ T cells underwent high-throughput TCR beta sequencing. Stable or active relapsing-remitting multiple sclerosis, untreated and meeting revised McDonald criteria, defined the controls. TEMRA cells were enriched by FACS, and CD4+ and CD8+ T cells were negatively isolated. Random hexamers primed reverse transcription of 0.5 to 1 ug RNA. Coverage of TCR beta CDR3 amplification by immunoSEQ multiplex PCR extended to 54 Vbeta and 13 Jbeta. MiXCR, run by TCRdb on the immunoSEQ multiplex PCR reads, gives a single entry per CDR3 protein. This sample has hundreds of thousands of distinct CDR3 sequences, with 90% to 95% found just once. The CDR3 has 14 amino acids. Germline V CDR1 and CDR2: SGHNT, YENEEA. The V end lost 1 base, the J end lost 9 bases, and 14 bases lay between the germline ends.

V usage is TRBV11-3 and J usage is TRBJ2-3; tentatively, D is TRBD2 (5 bases). The sample taken for sequencing was CD4+ T cells from PBMCs. This sequence originates from a human donor with multiple sclerosis. In DNA form, the CDR3 reads TGTGCCAGCAGCTTAGTGACTACCCAAGGAACGCAGTATTTT. Its protein product is CASSLVTTQGTQYF.